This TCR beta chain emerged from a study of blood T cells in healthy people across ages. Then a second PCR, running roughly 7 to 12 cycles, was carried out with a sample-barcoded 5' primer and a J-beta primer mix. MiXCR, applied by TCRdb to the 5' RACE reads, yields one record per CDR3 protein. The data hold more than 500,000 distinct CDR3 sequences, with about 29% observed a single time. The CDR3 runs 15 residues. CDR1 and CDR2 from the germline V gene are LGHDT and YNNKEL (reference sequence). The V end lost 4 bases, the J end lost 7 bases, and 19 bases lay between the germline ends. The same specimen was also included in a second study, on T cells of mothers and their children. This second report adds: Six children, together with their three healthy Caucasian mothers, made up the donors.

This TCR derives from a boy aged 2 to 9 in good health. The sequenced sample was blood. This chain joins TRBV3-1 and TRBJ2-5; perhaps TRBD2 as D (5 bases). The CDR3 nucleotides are TGTGCCAGCAGCCGGCCTGGGATAGCTCGGGGGACCCAGTACTTC. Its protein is CASSRPGIARGTQYF.